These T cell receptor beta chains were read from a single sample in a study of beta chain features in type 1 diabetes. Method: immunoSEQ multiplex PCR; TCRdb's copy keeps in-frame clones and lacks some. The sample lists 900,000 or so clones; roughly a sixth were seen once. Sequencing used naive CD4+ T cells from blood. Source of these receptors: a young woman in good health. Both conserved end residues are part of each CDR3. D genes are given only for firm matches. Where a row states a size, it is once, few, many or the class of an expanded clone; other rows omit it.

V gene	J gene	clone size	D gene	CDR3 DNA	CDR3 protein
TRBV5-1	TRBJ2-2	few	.	TGCGCCAGCAAGGATAGCGTCCTGGCCGCGAACACCGGGGAGCTGTTTTTT	CASKDSVLAANTGELFF
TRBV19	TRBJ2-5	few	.	TGTGCCAGTAGTTTGCAGCTGCAAGAGACCCAGTACTTC	CASSLQLQETQYF
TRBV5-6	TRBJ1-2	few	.	TGTGCCAGCAGCATAGACACGGCCTATGGCTACACCTTC	CASSIDTAYGYTF
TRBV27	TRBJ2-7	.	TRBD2	TGTGCCAGCAGTCCCTTTAGCGGGAGGGATTTC	CASSPFSGRDF
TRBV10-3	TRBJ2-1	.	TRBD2	TGTGCCATCCGGACTAGCGGGCGTCATAATGAGCAGTTCTTC	CAIRTSGRHNEQFF
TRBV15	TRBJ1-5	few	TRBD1	TGTGCCACCAGCAGAGATTTTGGGGACAGGGGGTGGCCCCAGCATTTT	CATSRDFGDRGWPQHF
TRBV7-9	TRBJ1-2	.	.	TGTGCCAGCAGCTTATTACAGGTCGACTATGGCTACACCTTC	CASSLLQVDYGYTF
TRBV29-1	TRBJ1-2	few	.	TGCAGCGTTGCCAGGACACCGGGATATGGCTACACCTTC	CSVARTPGYGYTF
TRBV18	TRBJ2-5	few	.	TGTGCCAGCTCACCACCGAGTCAAGAGACCCAGTACTTC	CASSPPSQETQYF
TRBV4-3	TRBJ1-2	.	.	TGCGCCAGCAGCCAAGATGCAGGGCCCTATGGCTACACCTTC	CASSQDAGPYGYTF
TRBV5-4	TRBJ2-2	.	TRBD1	TGTGCCAGCAGCTTAACCGGGACAGCCGGGGAGCTGTTTTTT	CASSLTGTAGELFF
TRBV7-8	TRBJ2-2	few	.	TGTGCCAGCAGCTTAGTGGGGGGCCTCAACACCGGGGAGCTGTTTTTT	CASSLVGGLNTGELFF
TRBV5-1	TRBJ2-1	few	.	TGCGCCAGCAGCTTGTTACAGCTCAATGAGCAGTTCTTC	CASSLLQLNEQFF
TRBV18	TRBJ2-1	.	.	TGTGCCAGCTCACCAACGGGAAACCAATACAATGAGCAGTTCTTC	CASSPTGNQYNEQFF
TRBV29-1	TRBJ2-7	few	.	TGCAGCGTTGAAGATCTTAAATACGAGCAGTACTTC	CSVEDLKYEQYF
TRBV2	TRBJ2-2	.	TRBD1	TGTGCCAGCAGTGAGCAGGGGGCGAAAAACACCGGGGAGCTGTTTTTT	CASSEQGAKNTGELFF
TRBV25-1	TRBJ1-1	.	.	TGTGCCAGCAGGGCCTCGGCGGAGCGGGAAGCTTTCTTT	CASRASAEREAFF
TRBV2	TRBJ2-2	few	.	TGTGCCAGCAGTATTGGTTCCGGGGAGCTGTTTTTT	CASSIGSGELFF
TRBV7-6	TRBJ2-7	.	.	TGTGCCAGCAGCCCAGGGGTTTACTCCTACGAGCAGTACTTC	CASSPGVYSYEQYF
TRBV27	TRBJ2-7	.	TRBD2	TGTGCCAGCAGTTTCTGGACTAGCGGAGGCCAGTACGAGCAGTACTTC	CASSFWTSGGQYEQYF
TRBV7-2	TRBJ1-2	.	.	TGTGCCAGCAGGGGGGCCCATCCCTATGGCTACACCTTC	CASRGAHPYGYTF
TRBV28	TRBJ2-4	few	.	TGTGCCAGCAGTTGGTCACCGGGCCCCCAACGAGACATTCAGTACTTC	CASSWSPGPQRDIQYF
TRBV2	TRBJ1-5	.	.	TGTGCCAGCAGTGAATCAGTTATACTCTTGGCGCCCCAGCATTTT	CASSESVILLAPQHF
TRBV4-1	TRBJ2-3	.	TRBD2	TGCGCCAGCAGCCACTCTAATATCCCGAGCGGGAGGCGGCCTAGCACAGATACGCAGTATTTT	CASSHSNIPSGRRPSTDTQYF
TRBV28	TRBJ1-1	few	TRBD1	TGTGCCAGCAGTTCGGACAGGGGGCTTACTGAAGCTTTCTTT	CASSSDRGLTEAFF
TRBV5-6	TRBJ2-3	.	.	TGTGCCAGCAGCTTAATCCAACGGTACACAGATACGCAGTATTTT	CASSLIQRYTDTQYF
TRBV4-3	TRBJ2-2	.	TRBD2	TGCGCCAGCAGCCCAAGGACTAGCGGGAGTCACGGGGAGCTGTTTTTT	CASSPRTSGSHGELFF
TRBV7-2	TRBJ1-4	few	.	TGTGCCAGCAGCTCCGACGGATCTAATGAAAAACTGTTTTTT	CASSSDGSNEKLFF
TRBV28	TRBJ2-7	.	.	TGTGCCAGCAGGAAACAGGGCATGAACGAGCAGTACTTC	CASRKQGMNEQYF
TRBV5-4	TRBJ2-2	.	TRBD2	TGTGCCAGCAGCTTAGCGGGAGTAATCGGGGAGCTGTTTTTT	CASSLAGVIGELFF
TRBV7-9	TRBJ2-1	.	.	TGTGCCAGCAGACTAGGGCCGGGGTGGAATGAGCAGTTCTTC	CASRLGPGWNEQFF
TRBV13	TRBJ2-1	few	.	TGTGCCAGCACCACCTTAGGAGAAGGTGGGCAGTTCTTC	CASTTLGEGGQFF
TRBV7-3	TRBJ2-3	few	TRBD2	TGTGCCAGCAGCTTGAGCGGGAGTGATGGCGATACGCAGTATTTT	CASSLSGSDGDTQYF
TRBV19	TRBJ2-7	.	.	TGTGCCAGTAGTAGCGGCAGGGGAGGGGAGCAGTACTTC	CASSSGRGGEQYF
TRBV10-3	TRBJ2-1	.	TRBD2	TGTGCCATCAGTGAGTCGGGGAGCGGGAACTCCTACAATGAGCAGTTCTTC	CAISESGSGNSYNEQFF
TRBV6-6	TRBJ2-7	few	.	TGTGCCAGCAGCCCGGGCTCCTACGAGCAGTACTTC	CASSPGSYEQYF
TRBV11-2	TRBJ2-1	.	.	TGTGCCAGCAGGGGCGTAAGCTCCTACAATGAGCAGTTCTTC	CASRGVSSYNEQFF
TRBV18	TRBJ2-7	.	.	TGTGCCAGCTCACCCGGGGCTTCCTACGAGCAGTACTTC	CASSPGASYEQYF
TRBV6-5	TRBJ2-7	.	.	TGTGCCAGCAGTTCCCAGACGGGGACTCTGGGCGAGCAGTACTTC	CASSSQTGTLGEQYF
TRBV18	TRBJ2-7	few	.	TGTGCCAGCTCACCACCGTTGGGAGGTAGGCGCTACGAGCAGTACTTC	CASSPPLGGRRYEQYF
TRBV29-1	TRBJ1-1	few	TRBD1	TGCAGCGTTGGTCGACAGGGGGGGACTGAAGCTTTCTTT	CSVGRQGGTEAFF